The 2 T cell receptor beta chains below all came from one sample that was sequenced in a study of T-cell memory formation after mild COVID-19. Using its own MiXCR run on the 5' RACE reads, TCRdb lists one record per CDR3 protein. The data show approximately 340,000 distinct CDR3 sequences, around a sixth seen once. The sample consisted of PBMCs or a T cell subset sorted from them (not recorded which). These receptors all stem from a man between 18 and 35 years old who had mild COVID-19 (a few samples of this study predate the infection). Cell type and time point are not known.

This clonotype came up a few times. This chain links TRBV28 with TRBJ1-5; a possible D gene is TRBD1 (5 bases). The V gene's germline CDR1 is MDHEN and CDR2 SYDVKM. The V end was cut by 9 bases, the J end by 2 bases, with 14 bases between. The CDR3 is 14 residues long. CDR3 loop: CASGLGTGNQPQHF. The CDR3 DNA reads TGTGCCAGTGGCCTGGGGACGGGCAATCAGCCCCAGCATTTT.

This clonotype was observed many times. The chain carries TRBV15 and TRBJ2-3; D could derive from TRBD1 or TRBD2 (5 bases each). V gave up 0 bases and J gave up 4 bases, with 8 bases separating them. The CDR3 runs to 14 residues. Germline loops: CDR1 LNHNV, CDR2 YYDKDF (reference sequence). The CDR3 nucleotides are TGTGCCACCAGCAGAGATCGGGGCTCAGATACGCAGTATTTT. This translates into CATSRDRGSDTQYF. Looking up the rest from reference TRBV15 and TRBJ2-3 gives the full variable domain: DAMVIQNPRYQVTQFGKPVTLSCSQTLNHNVMYWYQQKSSQAPKLLFHYYDKDFNNEADTPDNFQSRRPNTSFCFLDIRSPGLGDTAMYLCATSRDRGSDTQYFGPGTRLTVL.